Following are 8 T cell receptor beta chains from one sample sequenced in a study of memory CD4+ T cells and cytomegalovirus serostatus. Method: immunoSEQ multiplex PCR; TCRdb's copy keeps in-frame clones and lacks some. The data hold roughly 60,000 clones, with roughly three quarters observed a single time. Single viable CD3+CD4+CD8-CD45RO+ cells were sorted as the memory CD4+ T cells. The sequenced sample was memory CD4+ T cells from blood. The receptor set was obtained from an adult in good health and CMV-seronegative.

J is TRBJ1-1 and V is TRBV4-3; maybe TRBD1 (5 bases). Per germline, CDR1 LGHNA and CDR2 YSLEER. V lost 0 bases, J lost 3 bases, and 11 bases lay in between. This CDR3 spans 15 amino acids. CDR3 sequence (DNA): TGCGCCAGCAGCCAAGATTGGGACGCTTACACTGAAGCTTTCTTT. Its protein product is CASSQDWDAYTEAFF.

CDR3 in amino acids: CSVDLDRVYGYTF. In DNA, the CDR3 is TGCAGCGTTGATTTGGACAGGGTCTATGGCTACACCTTC. This chain links TRBV29-1 with TRBJ1-2, with TRBD1 matching 8 bases. V shed 3 bases, J shed 4 bases, and the junction held 4 bases outside the gene matches. There are 13 residues in the CDR3. Germline lookup yields CDR1 SQVTM and CDR2 ANQGSEA.

This CDR3 reads CASSRQGRETQYF. Written as DNA, the CDR3 is TGTGCCAGCAGCCGCCAGGGGAGAGAGACCCAGTACTTC. V is TRBV11-3 and J is TRBJ2-5; D may be TRBD1 (6 bases). V was pared by 5 bases and J by 4 bases, with 11 bases between. The germline V gene encodes CDR1 SGHNT and CDR2 YENEEA. The CDR3 has 13 residues.

The chain links TRBV5-1 to TRBJ2-3; TRBD2 aligns across 11 bases. Germline CDR1 is SGHRS and CDR2 is YFSETQ. The CDR3 is 16 amino acids. The trim removed 6 bases at V and 6 bases at J, leaving 12 bases unmatched. In DNA form, the CDR3 reads TGCGCCAGCACGGCCGTAGCGGGAGGGCGCGGGGATACGCAGTATTTT. Translated: CASTAVAGGRGDTQYF.

The chain combines TRBV4-1 with TRBJ2-7; D not certain. CDR3 size: 21 residues. Trimming took 3 bases from V and 3 from J, leaving 33 bases between them. Germline V CDR1 and CDR2: MGHRA, YSYEKL. In DNA form, the CDR3 reads TGCGCCAGCAGCCACCGTACCTTGGGCTTGTTTCAGAATATTTCCCTCTACGAGCAGTACTTC. Translation: CASSHRTLGLFQNISLYEQYF.

The chain links TRBV6-1 to TRBJ2-5; 8 bases are a match to TRBD2. The CDR3 length is 15 residues. With 4 bases clipped from V and 5 bases from J, the junction kept 9 bases outside the gene matches. Germline V gene lookup returns CDR1 MNHNS and CDR2 SASEGT. CDR3 DNA: TGTGCCAGCAGTGGGGCCCTTAGCGGGGATGAGACCCAGTACTTC. Translated: CASSGALSGDETQYF.

This clone was seen a single time. The chain's CDR3 is CASSHHRGQTTGELFF. CDR3 DNA: TGCGCCAGCAGCCACCACAGGGGGCAGACCACCGGGGAGCTGTTTTTT. The rearrangement links TRBV4-3 to TRBJ2-2, with 9 bases matching TRBD1. Germline V gene data show CDR1 as LGHNA and CDR2 as YSLEER. V dropped 3 bases and J dropped 4; count of bases not matched to a gene: 6. This CDR3 spans 16 amino acids.

The chain joins TRBV5-6 to TRBJ2-3; D gene uncertain. Germline loops: CDR1 SGHDT, CDR2 YYEEEE. Trimming stripped 0 bases from V and 0 bases from J, with 14 bases between. This CDR3 comprises 17 residues. The CDR3 DNA sequence: TGTGCCAGCAGCTTGGTCTCTTTCAGCCCAAGCACAGATACGCAGTATTTT. As protein: CASSLVSFSPSTDTQYF.